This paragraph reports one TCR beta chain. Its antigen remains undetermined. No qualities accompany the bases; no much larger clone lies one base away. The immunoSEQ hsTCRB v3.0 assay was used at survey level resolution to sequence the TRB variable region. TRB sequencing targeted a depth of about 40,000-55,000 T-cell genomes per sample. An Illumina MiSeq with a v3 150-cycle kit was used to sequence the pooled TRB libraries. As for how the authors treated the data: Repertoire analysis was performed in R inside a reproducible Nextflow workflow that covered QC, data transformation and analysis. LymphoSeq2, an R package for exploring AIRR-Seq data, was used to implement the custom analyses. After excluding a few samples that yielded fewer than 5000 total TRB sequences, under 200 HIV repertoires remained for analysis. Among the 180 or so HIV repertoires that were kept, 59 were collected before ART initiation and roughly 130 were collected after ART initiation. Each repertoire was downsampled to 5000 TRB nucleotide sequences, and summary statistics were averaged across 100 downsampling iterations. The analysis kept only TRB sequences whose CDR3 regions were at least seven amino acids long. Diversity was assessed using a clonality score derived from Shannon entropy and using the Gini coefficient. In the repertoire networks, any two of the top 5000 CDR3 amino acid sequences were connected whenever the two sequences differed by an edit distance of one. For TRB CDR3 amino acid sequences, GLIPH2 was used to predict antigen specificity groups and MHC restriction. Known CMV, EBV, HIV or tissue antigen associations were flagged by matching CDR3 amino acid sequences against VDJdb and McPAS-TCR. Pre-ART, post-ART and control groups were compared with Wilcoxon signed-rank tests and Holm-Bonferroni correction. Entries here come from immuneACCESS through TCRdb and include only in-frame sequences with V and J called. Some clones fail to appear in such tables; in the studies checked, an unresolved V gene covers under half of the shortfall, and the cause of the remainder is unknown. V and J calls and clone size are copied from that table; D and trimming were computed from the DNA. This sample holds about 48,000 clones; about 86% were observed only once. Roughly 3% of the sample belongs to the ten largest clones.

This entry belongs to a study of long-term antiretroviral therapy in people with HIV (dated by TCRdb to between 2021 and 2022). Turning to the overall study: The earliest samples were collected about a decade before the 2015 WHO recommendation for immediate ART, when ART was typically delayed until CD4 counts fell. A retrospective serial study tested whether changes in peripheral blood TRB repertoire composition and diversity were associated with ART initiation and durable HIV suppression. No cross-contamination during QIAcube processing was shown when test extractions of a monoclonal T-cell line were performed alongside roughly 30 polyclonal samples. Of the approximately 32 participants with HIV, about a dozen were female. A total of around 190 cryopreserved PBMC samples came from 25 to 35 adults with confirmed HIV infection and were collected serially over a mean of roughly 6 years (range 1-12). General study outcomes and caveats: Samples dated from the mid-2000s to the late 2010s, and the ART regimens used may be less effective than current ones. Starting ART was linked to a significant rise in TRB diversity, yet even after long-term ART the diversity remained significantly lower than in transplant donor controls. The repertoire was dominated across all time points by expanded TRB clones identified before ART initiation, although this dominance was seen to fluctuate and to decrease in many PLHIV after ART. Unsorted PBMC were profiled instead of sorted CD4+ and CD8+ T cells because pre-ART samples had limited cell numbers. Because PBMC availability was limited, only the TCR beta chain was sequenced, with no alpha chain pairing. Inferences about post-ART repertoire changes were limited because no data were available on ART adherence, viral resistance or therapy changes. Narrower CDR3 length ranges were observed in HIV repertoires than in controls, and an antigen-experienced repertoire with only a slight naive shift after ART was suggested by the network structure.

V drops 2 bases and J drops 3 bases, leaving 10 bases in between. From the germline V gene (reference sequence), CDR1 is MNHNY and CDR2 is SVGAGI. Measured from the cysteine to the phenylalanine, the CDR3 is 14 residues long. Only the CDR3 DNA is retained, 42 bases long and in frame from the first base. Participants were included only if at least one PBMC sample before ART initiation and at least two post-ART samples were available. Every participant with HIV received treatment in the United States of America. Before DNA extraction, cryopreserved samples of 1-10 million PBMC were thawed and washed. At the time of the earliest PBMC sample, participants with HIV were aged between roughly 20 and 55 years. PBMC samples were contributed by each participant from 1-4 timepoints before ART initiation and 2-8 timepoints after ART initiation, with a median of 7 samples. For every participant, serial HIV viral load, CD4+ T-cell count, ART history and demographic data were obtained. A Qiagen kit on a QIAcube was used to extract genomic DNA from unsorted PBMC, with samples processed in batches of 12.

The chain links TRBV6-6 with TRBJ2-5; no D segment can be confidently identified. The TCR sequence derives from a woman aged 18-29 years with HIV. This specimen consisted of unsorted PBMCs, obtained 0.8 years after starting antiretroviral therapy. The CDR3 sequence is CASSYTRVEETQYF. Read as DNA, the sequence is TGTGCCAGCAGTTACACCCGGGTGGAAGAGACCCAGTACTTC.